The 3 T cell receptor beta chains in this list originate from one sample, sequenced in a study of cytomegalovirus exposure and HLA in healthy donors (dated by TCRdb to about 2017). The receptor library was made with the immunoSEQ multiplex PCR assay. Entries here come from immuneACCESS through TCRdb and include only in-frame sequences with V and J called. Some clones fail to appear in such tables; in the studies checked, an unresolved V gene covers under half of the shortfall, and the cause of the remainder is unknown. The sample has about 200,000 clones on record, roughly 86% of them singletons. The top ten hold approximately 1.5% of the sample. Sequenced sample: PBMCs. Every receptor here comes from a woman aged 18-29 years in good health and CMV-seronegative.

The chain's CDR3 is CASSATGTGNYGYTF. CDR3 DNA: TGTGCCAGCAGCGCTACCGGGACAGGAAACTATGGCTACACCTTC. The chain joins TRBV5-4 to TRBJ1-2, with TRBD1 matching over 8 bases. CDR3 length: 15 residues. Germline CDR1 and CDR2: SGHNT and YYREEE (reference sequence). The V and J ends lost 4 bases and 2 bases, in that order; junction bases with no gene match: 7.

This sequence joins TRBV9 and TRBJ2-7; 13 bases align to TRBD2. Germline V gene sequence: CDR1 SGDLS, CDR2 YYNGEE. This CDR3 spans 15 amino acids. V shed 3 bases and J 7 bases; nucleotides not matched to a gene: 7. The CDR3 reads CASSARTSGSDEQYF. The CDR3 DNA reads as TGTGCCAGCAGCGCTCGGACTAGCGGGAGTGATGAGCAGTACTTC.

V gene TRBV5-4 combines with J gene TRBJ2-1; 8 bases agree with TRBD2. Germline V CDR1 and CDR2: SGHNT, YYREEE (reference sequence). With V trimmed by 1 base and J by 8 bases, 11 bases remained unmatched. The CDR3 consists of 16 residues. In DNA, the CDR3 is TGTGCCAGCAGCTTGTTGGGGACTAGTGGTAGCGATGAGCAGTTCTTC. Encoded protein: CASSLLGTSGSDEQFF.